This TCR beta chain was identified during a study of blood T cell repertoires in COVID-19. Study-level information: Samples came from the United States, Italy and Spain, spanning acute and convalescent COVID-19. Sample material is recorded as cDNA or gDNA derived from T cells, B-cell-depleted T cells, or PBMCs.

The V and J ends lost 2 bases and 2 bases, in that order; junction bases with no gene match: 1. The germline V gene encodes CDR1 SGHNT and CDR2 YYREEE (reference sequence). The CDR3 sequence is 15 residues long. Only in-frame clones appear in the TCRdb table, and some are missing; sequencing was by immunoSEQ multiplex PCR. The sample holds about 130,000 clones, 85% to 90% seen once. The sequenced sample was peripheral blood. The receptor comes from an elderly man with active or convalescent COVID-19. V and J are TRBV5-4 and TRBJ1-4; 9 bases fit TRBD1. CDR3 DNA sequence: TGTGCCAGCAGCTTCGGACAGGGGACTAATGAAAAACTGTTTTTT. It specifies CASSFGQGTNEKLFF.